One and the same sample provided the 27 T cell receptor beta chains below, sequenced in a study of Graves' ophthalmopathy and Graves' hyperthyroidism (dated by TCRdb to about 2018). Reads for this sample came from an Illumina HiSeq 2000. For repertoire sequencing, the TCR beta CDR3 regions were amplified from RNA transcripts. A first-round RT-PCR used HTBI primers with the Qiagen OneStep RT-PCR kit, followed by a second-round multiplex PCR, size selection and purification. Through fastp at Q25 and MiXCR, TCRdb rebuilt clones from the public reads, retaining in-frame beta chains. One record per CDR3 amino acid sequence lists the most common genes and DNA. This sample lists around 1,200,000 distinct CDR3 sequences; approximately 35% were detected once. 11% of the sample goes to the ten largest clones. Sequencing was performed on peripheral blood or thyroid tissue (not recorded which). The receptors derive from an adult man with Graves' hyperthyroidism.

In this sample, this clonotype turned up many times. V is TRBV19 and J is TRBJ1-6, with D possibly matching TRBD1 (6 bases). From germline, CDR1 is LNHDA and CDR2 SQIVND (reference sequence). This CDR3 is 13 amino acids long. With 5 bases removed from V and 8 bases from J, the gap between germline ends came to 10 bases. The DNA of the CDR3 is TGTGCCAGTAGTTCAAACAGGGATTCACCCCTCCACTTT. This sequence encodes CASSSNRDSPLHF.

As for this clonotype: The germline gene is not matched at one end of the junction; a read error may be the cause. This chain connects TRBV10-3 to TRBJ2-7; 10 bases align to TRBD1. Germline lookup yields CDR1 ENHRY and CDR2 SYGVKD. This CDR3 comprises 15 residues. CDR3 loop: CASSAVGQGAYEQYF. The CDR3 nucleotides read TGTGCCAGCAGTGCAGTAGGACAGGGGGCCTACGAGCAGTACTTC.

The chain uses TRBV12-3 or TRBV12-4 and TRBJ2-6; maybe TRBD2 (5 bases). V lost 6 bases and J 4 bases, leaving 13 bases between the germline ends. CDR3 length: 15 amino acids. This CDR3 reads CASSSLRVGANVLTF. DNA for the CDR3: TGTGCCAGCAGCAGCCTGAGGGTCGGGGCCAACGTCCTGACTTTC.

This clonotype was seen at least ten times. This chain joins TRBV19 and TRBJ1-5; TRBD1 is a possible D gene (5 bases). Germline V gene data show CDR1 as LNHDA and CDR2 as SQIVND (reference sequence). The germline V and J ends were trimmed by 5 bases and 4 bases, with 18 bases remaining between them. CDR3 size: 16 residues. CDR3 in amino acids: CASSANVGAGNQPQHF. DNA for the CDR3: TGTGCCAGTAGTGCCAACGTTGGGGCGGGGAATCAGCCCCAGCATTTT.

CDR3 in DNA: TGTGCCAGCAGCTCCCTCCGACAGGGGGGTCGGTATGGCTACACCTTC. Its protein is CASSSLRQGGRYGYTF. The chain uses TRBV6-5 and TRBJ1-2; 9 bases match TRBD1. The CDR3 loop spans 16 amino acids. V was pared by 6 bases and J by 5 bases, with 13 bases of the junction left unmatched. Per germline, CDR1 MNHEY and CDR2 SVGAGI.

This chain joins TRBV11-1 and TRBJ2-7; D gene uncertain. Germline CDR1 and CDR2: SGHAT and FQDESV (reference sequence). With 6 bases removed from V and 3 bases from J, the gap between germline ends came to 15 bases. The CDR3 covers 14 residues. This CDR3 reads CASSLSADFYEQYF. CDR3 nucleotide sequence: TGTGCCAGCAGTTTAAGTGCCGACTTCTACGAGCAGTACTTC.

The chain combines TRBV20-1 with TRBJ1-2; no definite D call. The CDR3 is 12 amino acids. Germline loops: CDR1 DFQATT, CDR2 SNEGSKA (reference sequence). Trimming took off 4 bases at V and 1 base at J, with 7 bases between the two ends. The CDR3 protein is CSAKDNNYGYTF. CDR3 DNA sequence: TGCAGTGCTAAAGACAATAACTATGGCTACACCTTC.

This clonotype was recorded many times. V usage is TRBV6-5 and J usage is TRBJ2-7; either TRBD1 or TRBD2 may fit D (5 bases each). The CDR3 spans 14 residues. From germline, CDR1 is MNHEY and CDR2 SVGAGI. The V end was cut by 0 bases, the J end by 6 bases, with 12 bases between. CDR3 in amino acids: CASSYSTPGREQYF. The CDR3 nucleotides are TGTGCCAGCAGTTACTCCACCCCGGGACGCGAGCAGTACTTC.

The J gene is TRBJ2-2, the V gene TRBV20-1; TRBD1 matches at 8 bases. This CDR3 region has 15 residues. V was pared by 6 bases and J by 6 bases, with 12 bases of the junction left unmatched. The germline V gene encodes CDR1 DFQATT and CDR2 SNEGSKA (reference sequence). CDR3 in amino acids: CSAIDGQGIAGELFF. The CDR3 DNA sequence: TGCAGTGCCATTGACGGACAGGGAATTGCCGGGGAGCTGTTTTTT.

The chain employs TRBV29-1 and TRBJ2-5; 10 bases fit TRBD2. The V gene's germline CDR1 is SQVTM and CDR2 ANQGSEA. V dropped 7 bases and J dropped 4; count of bases not matched to a gene: 18. The CDR3 extends over 17 amino acids. The CDR3, as DNA: TGCAGCGCGACTCACACGGGGGCTAGCGGGAGCAGAGAGACCCAGTACTTC. Protein: CSATHTGASGSRETQYF.

This clonotype was counted between two and nine times. The V call is TRBV9, the J call TRBJ2-7, with 13 bases fitting TRBD2. Trimming at V came to 4 bases and at J to 5 bases, leaving 9 bases not matched to a gene. The CDR3 extends over 16 amino acids. Per the germline V gene, CDR1 is SGDLS and CDR2 is YYNGEE. CDR3: CASSSRRTSGSDEQYF. In nucleotides, the CDR3 is TGTGCCAGCAGCTCGAGACGGACTAGCGGGAGCGACGAGCAGTACTTC.

The chain combines TRBV27 with TRBJ1-5, with no clear D. Trimming cost V 6 bases and J 9 bases, with 18 bases left between them. Germline-derived CDR1 and CDR2 are MNHEY and SMNVEV (reference sequence). The CDR3 is 14 residues long. The DNA for the CDR3 is TGTGCCAGCAGCCCTCTGGACGGTGGTTCGCCCCAGCATTTT. Translation gives CASSPLDGGSPQHF.

The chain combines TRBV7-9 with TRBJ2-2, with no clear D. Germline lookup yields CDR1 SEHNR and CDR2 FQNEAQ (reference sequence). This CDR3 is built from 13 residues. V was pared by 5 bases and J by 6 bases, with 10 bases between. CDR3 DNA sequence: TGTGCCAGCAGCCACAGCTTACCCGGGGAGCTGTTTTTT. It encodes CASSHSLPGELFF.

This clonotype was observed many times. V gene TRBV29-1 combines with J gene TRBJ2-7, with TRBD1 matching over 7 bases. CDR3 length: 14 amino acids. Germline CDR1 is SQVTM and CDR2 is ANQGSEA. V was pared by 1 base and J by 0 bases, with 3 bases of the junction left unmatched. The CDR3 loop is CSVEVGTASYEQYF. Written as DNA, the CDR3 is TGCAGCGTTGAAGTGGGGACAGCCTCCTACGAGCAGTACTTC.

This clonotype showed up many times. V and J are TRBV7-9 and TRBJ1-1, with TRBD1 matching 11 bases. The germline CDR1 and CDR2 sequences are SEHNR and FQNEAQ (reference sequence). The CDR3 has 14 residues. V lost 4 bases and J lost 7; bases outside the gene matches: 5. The CDR3 loop reads CASSSRDRGIEAFF. In DNA, the CDR3 is TGTGCCAGCAGCTCCCGGGACAGGGGGATTGAAGCTTTCTTT.

On this clonotype itself: A much larger clone sits a single nucleotide away, making a read error possible. The chain has TRBV5-6 and TRBJ1-5; 12 bases are shared with TRBD1. The length of the CDR3 is 15 residues. With V trimmed by 5 bases and J by 2 bases, 2 bases remained unmatched. Germline lookup yields CDR1 SGHDT and CDR2 YYEEEE. Here the CDR3 reads CASRGTGGGNQPQHF. CDR3 nucleotide sequence: TGTGCCAGCAGGGGGACAGGGGGCGGCAATCAGCCCCAGCATTTT. Based on the CDR3 plus reference TRBV5-6 and TRBJ1-5, the full variable domain is DAGVTQSPTHLIKTRGQQVTLRCSPKSGHDTVSWYQQALGQGPQFIFQYYEEEERQRGNFPDRFSGHQFPNYSSELNVNALLLGDSALYLCASRGTGGGNQPQHFGDGTRLSIL.

This clonotype has more than one count but fewer than ten. The chain recombines TRBV6-2 or TRBV6-3 with TRBJ2-7, with 11 bases that match TRBD2. The V gene's germline CDR1 is MNHEY and CDR2 SVGEGT. The junction had 6 bases not matched to a gene; V was cut back by 7 bases and J by 1 base. There are 15 residues in the CDR3. The CDR3 loop reads CASNRGTSGSYEQYF. The CDR3 nucleotides read TGTGCCAGCAATCGCGGGACTAGCGGTTCCTACGAGCAGTACTTC.

This clonotype was observed a few times. This rearrangement joins TRBV28 to TRBJ2-5, with no clear D. The CDR3 sequence is 14 residues long. CDR1 MDHEN and CDR2 SYDVKM come from the germline V gene. V was shortened by 6 bases and J by 3 bases, with 14 bases between the two germline ends. The CDR3 region has the DNA TGTGCCAGCAGCCTCCTGGAGACGGAAGAGACCCAGTACTTC. Its translation: CASSLLETEETQYF.

This clonotype was recorded many times. The rearrangement uses TRBV7-9 and TRBJ1-6; D unclear. This CDR3 is 10 amino acids long. The V and J ends lost 4 bases and 16 bases respectively, with 8 bases between them. CDR1 and CDR2 (germline): SEHNR, FQNEAQ (reference sequence). The CDR3 region is CASSSEALHF. The CDR3 coding sequence is TGTGCCAGCAGCTCTGAGGCGCTCCACTTT.

In this sample, this clonotype turned up many times. The V call is TRBV5-8, the J call TRBJ1-1; D is unresolved. Germline V gene data show CDR1 as SGHTS and CDR2 as YDEGEE. The V end lost 9 bases, the J end lost 0 bases, and 15 bases lay between the germline ends. The CDR3 is made up of 14 amino acids. CDR3 residues: CAIPWGEMNTEAFF. The CDR3 DNA reads as TGTGCCATCCCGTGGGGAGAGATGAACACTGAAGCTTTCTTT. The whole variable domain, filled in from reference TRBV5-8 and TRBJ1-1, reads EAGVTQSPTHLIKTRGQQATLRCSPISGHTSVYWYQQALGLGLQFLLWYDEGEERNRGNFPPRFSGRQFPNYSSELNVNALELEDSALYLCAIPWGEMNTEAFFGQGTRLTVV.

This chain connects TRBV29-1 to TRBJ1-3, with D hard to call. The length of the CDR3 is 16 residues. With 1 base removed from V and 0 bases from J, the gap between germline ends came to 13 bases. CDR1 is SQVTM, CDR2 ANQGSEA, per germline. CDR3 nucleotides: TGCAGCGTTGAAGGGGAAGGAATCCGCTCTGGAAACACCATATATTTT. Translation: CSVEGEGIRSGNTIYF.

V usage is TRBV7-9 and J usage is TRBJ2-5; no reliable D call. The CDR3 totals 13 residues. Germline V gene sequence: CDR1 SEHNR, CDR2 FQNEAQ (reference sequence). The V and J ends lost 5 bases and 5 bases respectively, with 12 bases between them. CDR3 region: CASSVGSGETQYF. The CDR3 bases are TGTGCCAGCAGCGTTGGAAGTGGGGAGACCCAGTACTTC.

This clonotype was observed many times. The chain links TRBV29-1 to TRBJ2-7, with D hard to call. The V gene's germline CDR1 is SQVTM and CDR2 ANQGSEA. The ends were cut back, 7 bases at V and 2 bases at J, with 9 bases in the middle. The CDR3 sequence is 11 residues long. The CDR3 DNA follows: TGCAGCGGGTTAAGTGCCTACGAGCAGTACTTC. Its translation: CSGLSAYEQYF.

This clonotype was observed at least ten times. The V and J genes are TRBV15 and TRBJ1-2; 7 bases map to TRBD1. Losses at the gene ends were 0 bases for V and 7 bases for J; bases not matched to a gene: 11. Germline values: CDR1 LNHNV, CDR2 YYDKDF (reference sequence). The CDR3 has 16 residues. The DNA for the CDR3 is TGTGCCACCAGCAGAGATCGGGGGACAGTGGGGCCTGGCTACACCTTC. Protein sequence: CATSRDRGTVGPGYTF.

This clonotype has at least ten counts. This chain joins TRBV5-1 and TRBJ1-1; 8 bases agree with TRBD1. CDR3 length equals 15 residues. The V and J ends lost 0 bases and 1 base, in that order; junction bases with no gene match: 2. Looked up from germline, CDR1 is SGHRS and CDR2 is YFSETQ. In DNA, the CDR3 is TGCGCCAGCAGCTTGGGGACAGGGCAGAACACTGAAGCTTTCTTT. It is translated as CASSLGTGQNTEAFF.

This sequence joins TRBV10-1 and TRBJ2-5, with a possible D match to TRBD2 (7 bases). This CDR3 is built from 17 residues. CDR1 WNHNN and CDR2 SYGVQD come from the germline V gene (reference sequence). The germline V and J ends were trimmed by 3 bases and 7 bases, with 24 bases remaining between them. The CDR3 region has the DNA TGCGCCAGCAGTGAAATTGGTTCGGGGGGACAAATGGGGACCCAGTACTTC. Encoded protein: CASSEIGSGGQMGTQYF.

In regard to this clonotype: Possible read error: a much larger clone is one base away. This rearrangement joins TRBV20-1 to TRBJ2-5, with D possibly being TRBD1 or TRBD2 (5 bases each). This CDR3 is built from 12 residues. Per the germline V gene, CDR1 is DFQATT and CDR2 is SNEGSKA (reference sequence). CDR3 sequence: CSAPGPQGTQYF. The DNA for the CDR3 is TGCAGTGCCCCGGGGCCCCAAGGGACCCAGTACTTC.